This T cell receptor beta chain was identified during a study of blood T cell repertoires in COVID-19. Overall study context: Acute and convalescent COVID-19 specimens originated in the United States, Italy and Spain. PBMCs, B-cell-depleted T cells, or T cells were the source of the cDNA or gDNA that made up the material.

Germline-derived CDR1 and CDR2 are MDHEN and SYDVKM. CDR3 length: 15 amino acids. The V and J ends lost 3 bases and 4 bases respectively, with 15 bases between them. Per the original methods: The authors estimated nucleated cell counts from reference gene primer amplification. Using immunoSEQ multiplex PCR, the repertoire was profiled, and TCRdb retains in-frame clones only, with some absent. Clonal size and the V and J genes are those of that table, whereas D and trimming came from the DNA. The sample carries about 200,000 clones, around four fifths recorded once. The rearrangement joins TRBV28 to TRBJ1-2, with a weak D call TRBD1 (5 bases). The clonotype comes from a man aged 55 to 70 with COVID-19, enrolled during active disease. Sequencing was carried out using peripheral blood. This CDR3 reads CASSLTPLGGYGYTF. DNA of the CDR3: TGTGCCAGCAGTTTGACCCCCCTGGGGGGCTATGGCTACACCTTC.